Listed below are T cell receptor beta chains from one sample, sequenced in a study of spatial heterogeneity in lung cancer. In TCRdb, the 5' RACE reads were re-called with MiXCR into one record per CDR3 protein. Among 60,000 to 75,000 distinct CDR3 sequences listed, 6.3% were seen once. This material consisted of PBMCs, taken at surgery. These receptors all stem from a female donor with early-stage non-small cell lung cancer. CDR3s include the opening cysteine and the closing phenylalanine or tryptophan. A D gene is named only where the DNA matches it firmly. For some rows the clone size is stated as once, few or many, or as a class when expanded; others skip it.

clone size | D gene | J gene | V gene | CDR3 protein | CDR3 DNA
many | TRBD1 | TRBJ1-5 | TRBV20-1 | CSASTGGNQPQHF | TGCAGTGCTTCGACAGGGGGCAATCAGCCCCAGCATTTT
many | TRBD2 | TRBJ2-1 | TRBV20-1 | CSAPLSGGSYNEQFF | TGCAGTGCTCCCCTTAGCGGGGGGTCCTACAATGAGCAGTTCTTC
few | . | TRBJ1-2 | TRBV12-3/TRBV12-4 | CASSFNDYGYTF | TGTGCCAGCAGTTTTAATGACTATGGCTACACCTTC
many | . | TRBJ1-1 | TRBV5-5 | CASSGRTARAF | TGTGCCAGCAGCGGCCGGACAGCCCGTGCCTTT
many | . | TRBJ1-4 | TRBV6-1 | CASSEIKGSNEKLFF | TGTGCCAGCAGTGAAATAAAGGGGAGTAATGAAAAACTGTTTTTT
. | . | TRBJ1-3 | TRBV27 | CASSLRDIRSGNTIYF | TGTGCCAGCAGTTTACGGGACATTCGCTCTGGAAACACCATATATTTT
many | . | TRBJ2-6 | TRBV4-1 | CASSRREANVLTF | TGCGCCAGCAGCCGAAGGGAGGCCAACGTCCTGACTTTC
many | . | TRBJ2-5 | TRBV20-1 | CSAPETGRQETQYF | TGCAGTGCTCCTGAAACGGGTCGACAAGAGACCCAGTACTTC
few | TRBD1 | TRBJ2-2 | TRBV7-3 | CASSLGDRRDTGELFF | TGTGCCAGCAGCTTAGGGGACAGGAGGGACACCGGGGAGCTGTTTTTT
few | . | TRBJ2-3 | TRBV19 | CASSIESTDTQYF | TGTGCCAGTAGTATAGAAAGCACAGATACGCAGTATTTT
many | TRBD2 | TRBJ2-7 | TRBV6-5 | CASSGLAGGIYEQYF | TGTGCCAGCAGTGGACTAGCGGGAGGGATCTACGAGCAGTACTTC
many | TRBD2 | TRBJ2-5 | TRBV6-5 | CASRVPGLSSETQYF | TGTGCCAGCAGGGTCCCGGGACTAAGTTCGGAGACCCAGTACTTC
many | . | TRBJ1-5 | TRBV21-1 | CASSKEGRGFPISNQPQHF | TGTGCCAGCAGCAAAGAGGGCAGGGGGTTCCCCATAAGCAATCAGCCCCAGCATTTT
. | TRBD1 | TRBJ1-4 | TRBV7-8 | CASSPQGGVNEELFF | TGTGCCAGCAGCCCGCAGGGGGGAGTTAATGAAGAACTGTTTTTT
few | TRBD2 | TRBJ2-3 | TRBV24-1 | CATSDLGGGVGTQYF | TGTGCCACCAGTGATTTGGGCGGGGGAGTCGGAACGCAGTATTTT
many | . | TRBJ2-6 | TRBV11-2 | CASSLGYNAGANVLTF | TGTGCCAGCAGCTTAGGGTACAACGCTGGGGCCAACGTCCTGACTTTC
. | . | TRBJ1-1 | TRBV7-9 | CASSLGSGHTVAFF | TGTGCCAGCAGCTTAGGGAGCGGACACACTGTAGCTTTCTTT
many | TRBD1 | TRBJ2-7 | TRBV6-5 | CASSYHETGSSYEQYF | TGTGCCAGCAGTTACCACGAGACAGGGAGCTCCTACGAGCAGTACTTC
medium-sized | TRBD1 | TRBJ2-1 | TRBV27 | CASSLGTGGYNEQFF | TGTGCCAGCAGTTTAGGGACAGGGGGCTACAATGAGCAGTTCTTC
. | . | TRBJ2-5 | TRBV30 | CAWSVRAGGETQYF | TGTGCCTGGAGTGTAAGGGCAGGGGGGGAGACCCAGTACTTC
many | . | TRBJ2-1 | TRBV10-1 | CASSEGLSSYNEQFF | TGCGCCAGCAGTGAAGGGCTTAGCTCCTACAATGAGCAGTTCTTC
many | . | TRBJ1-6 | TRBV10-2 | CASSESTSGVSPLHF | TGCGCCAGCAGTGAGTCGACGTCAGGGGTTTCACCCCTCCACTTT
many | . | TRBJ2-3 | TRBV20-1 | CSARRVGTDTQYF | TGCAGTGCTAGGAGAGTCGGCACAGATACGCAGTATTTT
many | . | TRBJ2-7 | TRBV7-9 | CAGTGTVSSYEQYF | TGTGCCGGCACAGGGACCGTTAGCTCCTACGAGCAGTACTTC
many | . | TRBJ2-3 | TRBV7-3 | CASSYTGSTDTQYF | TGTGCCAGCAGCTATACGGGGAGCACAGATACGCAGTATTTT
. | TRBD1 | TRBJ2-7 | TRBV5-1 | CASSLTDREYEQYF | TGCGCCAGCAGCTTGACGGACAGGGAGTACGAGCAGTACTTC